This TCR beta chain was recorded in a study of blood T cell repertoires in COVID-19. The CDR3 has 14 residues. Germline V gene data show CDR1 as SQVTM and CDR2 as ANQGSEA. Trimming at V came to 3 bases and at J to 3 bases, leaving 6 bases not matched to a gene. Using immunoSEQ multiplex PCR, the repertoire was profiled, and TCRdb retains in-frame clones only, with some absent. In the table there are approximately 60,000 clones, over 80% of which are singletons. This clone appeared a few times. This TCR was recovered from a woman over 75 with acute or convalescent COVID-19. Source material: peripheral blood. This chain joins TRBV29-1 and TRBJ1-1, with TRBD1 matching 8 bases. The CDR3 protein is CSVERTGYYTEAFF. CDR3 nucleotides: TGCAGCGTTGAGAGGACAGGGTACTACACTGAAGCTTTCTTT.